The rows below give T cell receptor beta chains drawn from one sample of a study of vaccination effects on CD4 cells after COVID-19. Antigens for these TCRs are unknown. Assay used: immunoSEQ multiplex PCR; TCRdb lists only in-frame clones, some missing. The table includes roughly 23,000 clones, 65% to 70% detected once. The sequencing used CD4+ T cells from PBMCs cultured with HCoV-NL63 spike peptides, collected before COVID-19 vaccination. Receptors originate from a human donor who received a COVID-19 vaccine. Both conserved end residues are part of each CDR3. D genes are given only for firm matches. Rows give clone size only sometimes, using once, few, many, or a class for an expanded clone.

J gene	D gene	clone size	V gene	CDR3 DNA	CDR3 protein
TRBJ2-1	NA	NA	TRBV5-5	TGTGCCAGCAGAGCAGGGCCAGATTCAGGCGAGCAGTTCTTC	CASRAGPDSGEQFF
TRBJ2-1	TRBD2	NA	TRBV5-5	TGTGCCAGCAGCGACTTCCCTAGCGGGAGTATAATGGATGAGCAGTTCTTC	CASSDFPSGSIMDEQFF
TRBJ2-7	NA	NA	TRBV7-2	TGTGCCAGCAGCTCCTACTTCAGCGACTACGAGCAGTACTTC	CASSSYFSDYEQYF
TRBJ2-1	NA	NA	TRBV4-2	TGTGCCAGCAGCCAAGAAGGCTCGGCAGCGGCAAACTCCTACAATGAGCAGTTCTTC	CASSQEGSAAANSYNEQFF
TRBJ2-2	NA	once	TRBV6-1	TGTGCCAGCAGTGAAGGGCCGAACACCGGGGAGCTGTTTTTT	CASSEGPNTGELFF
TRBJ1-5	NA	NA	TRBV18	TGTGCCAGCTCACCACGGAAGGATAGCAATCAGCCCCAGCATTTT	CASSPRKDSNQPQHF
TRBJ2-1	NA	NA	TRBV14	TGTGCCAGCAGCCAAGTGGGGGGAGGTGTGGGGGAGCAGTTCTTC	CASSQVGGGVGEQFF
TRBJ2-1	NA	medium-sized	TRBV5-1	TGCGCCAGCAATTTAAGGACAGAAAACAATGAGCAGTTCTTC	CASNLRTENNEQFF
TRBJ2-4	TRBD1	NA	TRBV4-2	TGTGCCAGCAGCCAAGCCCCCGGGACAGGGCAGAACATTCAGTACTTC	CASSQAPGTGQNIQYF
TRBJ1-2	NA	once	TRBV10-3	TGTGCCATCATAGAAGGTGTAGCTAACTATGGCTACACCTTC	CAIIEGVANYGYTF
TRBJ2-2	NA	NA	TRBV29-1	TGCAGCGTTGGGGGGTTGAGGGGCAACACCGGGGAGCTGTTTTTT	CSVGGLRGNTGELFF
TRBJ1-1	NA	NA	TRBV5-1	TGCGCCAGCAGCCCTTGGACACTGAACACTGAAGCTTTCTTT	CASSPWTLNTEAFF
TRBJ1-2	NA	NA	TRBV5-1	TGCGCCAGCAGCTTGGAGCAGGGTTCGTATGGCTACACCTTC	CASSLEQGSYGYTF
TRBJ1-1	NA	NA	TRBV19	TGTGCCAGTAGTAGATGGGCAGCTGAAGCTTTCTTT	CASSRWAAEAFF
TRBJ2-6	NA	NA	TRBV6-5	TGTGCCAGCAGTTCCCCGGGAGAGACTGGGGCCAACGTCCTGACTTTC	CASSSPGETGANVLTF
TRBJ2-5	NA	NA	TRBV29-1	TGCAGCCTGGGAGCAGAGACCCAGTACTTC	CSLGAETQYF
TRBJ1-6	TRBD1	NA	TRBV19	TGTGCCAGTAGTGCCGGGACAGGGTTTCATTCACCCCTCCACTTT	CASSAGTGFHSPLHF
TRBJ2-1	NA	NA	TRBV3-1/TRBV3-2	TGTGCCAGCAGCCAAGATCGGGGCCACAATGAGCAGTTCTTC	CASSQDRGHNEQFF
TRBJ1-1	NA	NA	TRBV21-1	TGTGCCAGCAGCAAAGTAACGACAGATCGTTCGGGCGTATCTTTCTTT	CASSKVTTDRSGVSFF
TRBJ2-2	NA	NA	TRBV24-1	TGTGCCACCAGTGATGACAACACCGGGGAGCTGTTTTTT	CATSDDNTGELFF
TRBJ2-1	TRBD2	NA	TRBV7-6	TGTGCCAGCAGCTTAGGAGGTAGCGGGGGGGCCAATGAGCAGTTCTTC	CASSLGGSGGANEQFF
TRBJ1-4	TRBD1	NA	TRBV6-5	TGTGCCAGCAGAGTTGGACAGGGGAATGAAAAACTGTTTTTT	CASRVGQGNEKLFF
TRBJ2-1	TRBD2	NA	TRBV5-5	TGTGCCAGCAGCTTGGGACCATTGGCGAGCGGGAGCTCCTACAATGAGCAGTTCTTC	CASSLGPLASGSSYNEQFF
TRBJ2-1	TRBD1	NA	TRBV5-1	TGCGCCAGCAGCCCGGGACAGGGCGGGTCCAATGAGCAGTTCTTC	CASSPGQGGSNEQFF